This T cell receptor beta chain originates from a study of blood T cell repertoires in COVID-19. About the research overall: COVID-19 samples collected from the United States, Italy and Spain covered acute and convalescent phases.

The V segment lost 7 bases and the J segment 7 bases; nucleotides outside the gene matches: 6. CDR3 size: 14 residues. Germline CDR1 and CDR2: LGHNT and FRNRAP. Per the authors' pipeline: Counts of nucleated cells, estimated from reference gene primer amplification, were obtained. TCRdb keeps only in-frame clones here, not all; method: immunoSEQ multiplex PCR. Clonal size and the V and J genes are those of that table, whereas D and trimming came from the DNA. Of about 240,000 clones detected, more than 70% appear once; the ten largest clones hold about 12%. Specimen: peripheral blood. V is TRBV12-5 and J is TRBJ2-1, with 11 bases matching TRBD2. The receptor was derived from an elderly man with acute or convalescent COVID-19. The CDR3 DNA reads TGTGCTAGTGCAGAAACTAGCGGGAGTAATGAGCAGTTCTTC. It specifies CASAETSGSNEQFF. The variable domain in full, with the rest retrieved from reference TRBV12-5 and TRBJ2-1, is DARVTQTPRHKVTEMGQEVTMRCQPILGHNTVFWYRQTMMQGLELLAYFRNRAPLDDSGMPKDRFSAEMPDATLATLKIQPSEPRDSAVYFCASAETSGSNEQFFGPGTRLTVL.